Described below is a single TCR beta chain sequence and its context. Its antigen is currently unknown. These data come from a study of response to subunit inactivated influenza vaccine. Points from the study as a whole: There was a suggestion from the authors that each seasonal influenza vaccination recruits few new T cells.

Germline V lookup: CDR1 SGHRS, CDR2 YFSETQ. V was pared by 1 base and J by 4 bases, with 6 bases of the junction left unmatched. The CDR3 loop spans 16 amino acids. TCRdb re-derived calls from the RT-PCR reads in MiXCR, one entry per CDR3 protein. Among hundreds of thousands of distinct CDR3 sequences listed, roughly 8.2% were seen once. The specimen comprised PBMCs from blood, sampled about 23 months after vaccination. The chain recombines TRBV5-1 with TRBJ2-3; 10 bases are a match to TRBD1. The source is a man aged 50 to 69 who received an inactivated influenza vaccine. This CDR3 is CASSLLGTGVPDTQYF. Written as DNA, the CDR3 is TGCGCCAGCAGCTTGCTCGGGACAGGGGTTCCAGATACGCAGTATTTT.